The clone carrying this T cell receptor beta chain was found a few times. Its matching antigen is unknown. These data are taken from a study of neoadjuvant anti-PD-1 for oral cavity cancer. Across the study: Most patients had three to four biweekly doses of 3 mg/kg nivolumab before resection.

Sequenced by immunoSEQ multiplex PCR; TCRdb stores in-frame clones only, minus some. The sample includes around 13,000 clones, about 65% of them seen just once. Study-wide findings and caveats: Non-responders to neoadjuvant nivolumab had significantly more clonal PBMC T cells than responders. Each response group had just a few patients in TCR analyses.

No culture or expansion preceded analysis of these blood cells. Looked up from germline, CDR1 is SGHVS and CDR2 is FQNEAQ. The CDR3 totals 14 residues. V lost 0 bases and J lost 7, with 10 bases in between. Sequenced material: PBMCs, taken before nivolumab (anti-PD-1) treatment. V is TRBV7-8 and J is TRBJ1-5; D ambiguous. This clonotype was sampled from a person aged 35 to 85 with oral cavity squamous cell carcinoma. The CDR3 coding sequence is TGTGCCAGCAGCTTAGCGAAAGGCTACCAGCCCCAGCATTTT. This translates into CASSLAKGYQPQHF.